This T cell receptor beta chain derives from a study of T cells in Graves' hyperthyroidism and ophthalmopathy. The CDR3 length is 15 residues. Germline trimming cut 2 bases from V and 6 bases from J; bases unmatched to any gene: 7. CDR1 and CDR2 (germline): GTSNPN, SVGIG (reference sequence). The investigators amplified TCR beta CDR3 regions from RNA transcripts. HTBI primers were the set used in a first-round RT-PCR of the TCR CDR3. Each CDR3 protein is one row after TCRdb ran MiXCR on the multiplex PCR reads. Among 700,000 or so distinct CDR3 sequences, around 15% were seen once, and the ten largest hold approximately 8.4%. This clonotype has more than one count but fewer than ten.

The sample taken for sequencing was blood. The receptor was derived from a man aged 18 to 30 with Graves' hyperthyroidism. V and J are TRBV30 and TRBJ2-1; 10 nucleotides align to TRBD2. As DNA, the CDR3 is TGTGCCTGGAGTCCGAGCGGGAGGGGGGTCAATGAGCAGTTCTTC. Protein product: CAWSPSGRGVNEQFF.